The 23 T cell receptor beta chains below all came from one sample that was sequenced in a study of T cell repertoires in cytomegalovirus infection. From the reads, TCRdb called clonotypes with MiXCR, one entry per CDR3 protein. The profile shows about 900,000 distinct CDR3 sequences, approximately 31% of them singletons. These receptors' antigens are unknown. The source was cultured CD8+ T cells from PBMCs, collected from culture after CMV antigen stimulation. The receptors here all came from a human donor in good health (CMV status not recorded). Some clones in this sample may be carry-over from other donors' samples.

V is TRBV12-3 or TRBV12-4 and J is TRBJ2-1; a possible D gene is TRBD1 (6 bases). The CDR3 is 16 residues long. V was pared by 6 bases and J by 2 bases, with 17 bases between. The CDR3 DNA follows: TGTGCCAGCAGCTCCTTGAGGGACAAACCCTACAATGAGCAGTTCTTC. This translates into CASSSLRDKPYNEQFF.

V and J are TRBV6-1 and TRBJ1-1, with D possibly TRBD1 on 5 matching bases. In germline, CDR1 is MNHNS, CDR2 SASEGT. The V end was cut by 3 bases, the J end by 1 base, with 21 bases between. This CDR3 has 18 residues. The CDR3 reads CASSEGAWVIGTNTEAFF. CDR3 coding DNA: TGTGCCAGCAGTGAGGGTGCTTGGGTCATAGGGACGAACACTGAAGCTTTCTTT.

V is TRBV9 and J is TRBJ1-5; no clear D. Trimming took off 0 bases at V and 9 bases at J, with 10 bases between the two ends. Per germline, CDR1 SGDLS and CDR2 YYNGEE. This CDR3 comprises 13 residues. The CDR3 is CASSVGDGRPQHF. The CDR3 DNA follows: TGTGCCAGCAGCGTAGGGGATGGGAGGCCCCAGCATTTT.

This clonotype was counted only a few times. J is TRBJ2-5 and V is TRBV5-1; D not resolved. This CDR3 region has 12 residues. Germline CDR1 reads SGHRS; CDR2 reads YFSETQ. V shed 7 bases and J shed 3 bases, with 10 bases lying between them. In nucleotides, the CDR3 is TGCGCCAGCCTGGACCGAGAAGAGACCCAGTACTTC. The encoded protein is CASLDREETQYF.

The CDR3 sequence: CASSILGGDEQYF. DNA of the CDR3: TGTGCCAGTAGTATTCTTGGGGGTGACGAGCAGTACTTC. The chain couples TRBV19 to TRBJ2-7; D could derive from TRBD1 or TRBD2 (5 bases each). Germline CDR1 LNHDA, CDR2 SQIVND (reference sequence). V shed 3 bases and J shed 5 bases, with 11 bases lying between them. The CDR3 spans 13 residues.

The chain has TRBV20-1 and TRBJ2-1; the D is unclear. V lost 6 bases and J lost 0, with 15 bases in between. Germline V gene sequence: CDR1 DFQATT, CDR2 SNEGSKA (reference sequence). CDR3 size: 15 residues. DNA for the CDR3: TGCAGTGCCAGCGACCGGGCCCTCTCCTACAATGAGCAGTTCTTC. Translating gives CSASDRALSYNEQFF.

This clonotype was seen only a few times. The J gene is TRBJ1-6, the V gene TRBV6-1; tentative D call: TRBD1 (6 bases). V was clipped by 10 bases and J by 0 bases, with 28 bases between them. The CDR3 spans 20 residues. The germline CDR1 and CDR2 sequences are MNHNS and SASEGT. This chain's CDR3 is CATLSGTPDRWSSYNSPLHF. The CDR3 DNA sequence: TGTGCCACCCTATCCGGGACACCGGATCGCTGGAGCTCCTATAATTCACCCCTCCACTTT.

This clonotype was observed at least ten times. CDR3 sequence: CASSRTSSSSYNEQFF. Written as DNA, the CDR3 is TGTGCCAGCAGCCGGACTAGCTCCAGCTCCTACAATGAGCAGTTCTTC. J is TRBJ2-1 and V is TRBV7-8; TRBD2 matches 8 bases. This CDR3 has 16 amino acids. Losses at the gene ends were 5 bases for V and 0 bases for J; bases not matched to a gene: 6. CDR1 and CDR2 from the germline V gene are SGHVS and FQNEAQ.

The chain couples TRBV19 to TRBJ1-1; D is undetermined. V shed 4 bases and J shed 10 bases, with 13 bases lying between them. CDR3 size: 12 residues. CDR1 and CDR2 (germline): LNHDA, SQIVND (reference sequence). The CDR3 nucleotides are TGTGCCAGTAGTAACGGCAAGTCGCTAGCTTTCTTT. The encoded protein is CASSNGKSLAFF.

V and J are TRBV5-1 and TRBJ2-1, with D hard to call. V was clipped by 2 bases and J by 7 bases, with 16 bases between them. The length of the CDR3 is 15 residues. Germline assignment: CDR1 SGHRS and CDR2 YFSETQ. The CDR3 spells CASSFVPMANNEQFF. CDR3 DNA sequence: TGCGCCAGCAGCTTTGTCCCGATGGCGAATAATGAGCAGTTCTTC.

Of note for this clonotype: This may be a read error: a much more frequent sequence differs by one nucleotide. The J gene is TRBJ2-1, the V gene TRBV6-1, with D maybe TRBD2 (6 bases). With 3 bases removed from V and 4 bases from J, the gap between germline ends came to 22 bases. The CDR3 has 18 residues. CDR1 is MNHNS, CDR2 SASEGT, per germline. The CDR3 coding sequence is TGTGCCAGCAGTGATAGTGGGCGGGGAAAGGTGTCGTACAATGAGCAGTTCTTC. This gives the protein CASSDSGRGKVSYNEQFF.

The chain employs TRBV6-1 and TRBJ1-1; 7 nucleotides agree with TRBD1. Germline values: CDR1 MNHNS, CDR2 SASEGT. V lost 5 bases, J lost 4 bases, and 7 bases stayed unmatched. CDR3 length: 14 amino acids. The CDR3 loop is CASSPYRGGTEAFF. CDR3 bases: TGTGCCAGCAGTCCCTACAGGGGAGGCACTGAAGCTTTCTTT.

V usage is TRBV5-4 and J usage is TRBJ2-5, with D tentatively TRBD2 (5 bases). This CDR3 contains 13 residues. V was clipped by 10 bases and J by 5 bases, with 18 bases between them. Germline CDR1 reads SGHNT; CDR2 reads YYREEE (reference sequence). This CDR3 reads CAASPRGVETQYF. DNA for the CDR3: TGTGCCGCTTCCCCCCGGGGAGTGGAGACCCAGTACTTC. The entire variable domain, with the rest obtained from reference TRBV5-4 and TRBJ2-5, is as follows: ETGVTQSPTHLIKTRGQQVTLRCSSQSGHNTVSWYQQALGQGPQFIFQYYREEENGRGNFPPRFSGLQFPNYSSELNVNALELDDSALYLCAASPRGVETQYFGPGTRLLVL.

This clonotype showed up many times. The J gene is TRBJ1-2, the V gene TRBV7-9, with D hard to call. V was pared by 3 bases and J by 8 bases, with 19 bases between. The germline gives CDR1 SEHNR, CDR2 FQNEAQ (reference sequence). CDR3 length: 15 amino acids. The CDR3 nucleotides are TGTGCCAGCAGCTTGGGGTCAGGCCTCCTGGAGGGCTACACCTTC. Translated, it gives CASSLGSGLLEGYTF.

The chain joins TRBV6-5 to TRBJ2-1, with D hard to call. Trimming shortened V by 0 bases and J by 6 bases, and 9 bases separated the two germline ends. This CDR3 is built from 14 residues. CDR1 MNHEY and CDR2 SVGAGI come from the germline V gene. The CDR3 is CASSYSSNANEQFF. The CDR3 DNA sequence: TGTGCCAGCAGTTACTCCTCCAATGCCAATGAGCAGTTCTTC.

The chain joins TRBV7-9 to TRBJ1-2; TRBD1 might be the D (5 bases). The V gene's germline CDR1 is SEHNR and CDR2 FQNEAQ (reference sequence). Between the trimmed V and J ends, which lost 5 bases and 4 bases, there was a span of 17 bases. The CDR3 covers 15 residues. CDR3 sequence (DNA): TGTGCCAGCAGCCCCACCCTGGGGACGGGCTATGGCTACACCTTC. It encodes CASSPTLGTGYGYTF.

The V and J genes are TRBV29-1 and TRBJ2-1; D gene uncertain. Trimming removed 6 bases from V and 8 bases from J, with 11 bases in between. The CDR3 sequence is 11 residues long. CDR1 and CDR2 from the germline V gene are SQVTM and ANQGSEA. CDR3 protein: CSVASIYEQFF. CDR3 coding DNA: TGCAGCGTCGCCTCCATCTATGAGCAGTTCTTC.

The DNA of the CDR3 is TGTGCCAGCAGCTCCCTTGGGTGGGTCTCTGGAAACACCATATATTTT. This codes for CASSSLGWVSGNTIYF. This chain uses TRBV7-9 with TRBJ1-3; D is unresolved. Germline V gene sequence: CDR1 SEHNR, CDR2 FQNEAQ (reference sequence). The V gene lost 4 bases and the J gene lost 0 bases, with 13 bases spanning the gap. This CDR3 is 16 amino acids long.

The J gene is TRBJ2-1, the V gene TRBV6-5; D is perhaps TRBD1 (7 bases). V was shortened by 0 bases and J by 4 bases, with 13 bases between the two germline ends. Germline CDR1 reads MNHEY; CDR2 reads SVGAGI. CDR3 length: 16 residues. The DNA for the CDR3 is TGTGCCAGCAGTTACTCGCTGGAGGGGGCTTACAATGAGCAGTTCTTC. Translated: CASSYSLEGAYNEQFF.

The J gene is TRBJ2-6, the V gene TRBV24-1; D tentatively fits TRBD1 or TRBD2 (6 bases each). Germline V CDR1 and CDR2: KGHDR, SFDVKD. Trimming cost V 4 bases and J 2 bases, with 11 bases left between them. The length of the CDR3 is 16 residues. This CDR3 is CATSEEGGPGANVLTF. In DNA form, the CDR3 reads TGTGCCACCAGTGAGGAAGGGGGGCCTGGGGCCAACGTCCTGACTTTC.

In its sample, this clonotype was seen a few times. The rearrangement links TRBV5-1 to TRBJ1-1; 7 positions match TRBD1. Per the germline V gene, CDR1 is SGHRS and CDR2 is YFSETQ. This CDR3 has 15 residues. The V and J ends lost 0 bases and 4 bases, in that order; junction bases with no gene match: 6. CDR3 DNA sequence: TGCGCCAGCAGCTTGGAGGGGGCGCGTAGCACTGAAGCTTTCTTT. As protein: CASSLEGARSTEAFF.

This clonotype was picked up a small number of times. This chain uses TRBV6-6 with TRBJ2-1; 9 bases are shared with TRBD2. This CDR3 contains 16 residues. J gave up 4 bases and V 0 bases, and 4 bases lay outside the gene matches. Germline loops: CDR1 MNHNY, CDR2 SVGAGI (reference sequence). CDR3 DNA sequence: TGTGCCAGCAGTTACTCGGTACTAGCGGGTTACAATGAGCAGTTCTTC. Encoded protein: CASSYSVLAGYNEQFF.

The CDR3 sequence is CASSLRGPGQLSGANVLTF. The CDR3 DNA sequence: TGTGCCAGCAGCTTAAGGGGTCCGGGACAGCTCTCTGGGGCCAACGTCCTGACTTTC. V gene TRBV7-8 combines with J gene TRBJ2-6, with 7 nucleotides matching TRBD1. The CDR3 contains 19 residues. From germline, CDR1 is SGHVS and CDR2 FQNEAQ. The V and J ends lost 2 bases and 0 bases, in that order; junction bases with no gene match: 10.